These T cell receptor beta chains were read from a single sample in a study of T cell repertoires in cytomegalovirus infection. TCRdb ran MiXCR on the reads and lists one entry per CDR3 protein. The sample holds approximately 730,000 distinct CDR3 sequences, about 30% seen once. No antigen has been assigned to these receptors. Sequenced here: cultured PBMCs, sampled from culture after CMV antigen stimulation. The source of these receptors is a human donor in good health (CMV status not recorded). Some clones in this sample may be carry-over from other donors' samples. Each CDR3 is given without its conserved first and last residue.

j_gene | v_gene | CDR3aa
TRBJ1-1 | TRBV7-6 | ASSSIRTGKRSEAF
TRBJ1-1 | TRBV20-1 | SARDLGGLEAF
TRBJ2-7 | TRBV6-2/TRBV6-3 | ASSYMVTTGEQY
TRBJ2-1 | TRBV5-5 | ASSSEADHNEQF
TRBJ2-1 | TRBV11-2 | ASSPGLAGEQF
TRBJ2-3 | TRBV7-2 | ASSPTSGGHTQY
TRBJ2-1 | TRBV4-3 | ASSQDDDRNNEQF
TRBJ2-7 | TRBV29-1 | SVKGLAGSYEQY
TRBJ1-5 | TRBV6-1 | ASRQASNQPQH
TRBJ2-7 | TRBV7-2 | ASSLATTYEQY
TRBJ2-7 | TRBV11-2 | ASSLARQNYEQY
TRBJ1-6 | TRBV4-2 | ASSQEQGSLSSYNSPLH
TRBJ2-2 | TRBV10-3 | AISDKGGETTNTGELF
TRBJ2-2 | TRBV12-3/TRBV12-4 | ASSPAGLDTGELF
TRBJ1-1 | TRBV11-2 | ASSLQDGGTEAF
TRBJ1-4 | TRBV7-8 | ASSLERYFGELF
TRBJ1-5 | TRBV6-6 | ASIEQGLSNQPQH
TRBJ1-1 | TRBV7-8 | ASSFRLGGGTEAF
TRBJ2-7 | TRBV19 | ASSTGQGKAYEQY
TRBJ2-6 | TRBV6-2/TRBV6-3 | ASSYRGGVSSGANVLT
TRBJ2-7 | TRBV5-1 | ASSRTQGGSYEQY
TRBJ1-1 | TRBV12-3/TRBV12-4 | ASNWGSEAF
TRBJ2-5 | TRBV7-2 | ASSPPGGTQY
TRBJ2-1 | TRBV2 | AGSSGRAAEQF
TRBJ2-1 | TRBV19 | ASSIAGSRYNEQF
TRBJ2-7 | TRBV4-2 | ASSLGDDYEQY
TRBJ1-2 | TRBV7-8 | ASSYDRVYGYT
TRBJ2-5 | TRBV4-1 | ASSPSGLLLETQY
TRBJ2-5 | TRBV20-1 | SARPPGGETQY
TRBJ1-1 | TRBV7-6 | ASSSIRGTNTEAF
TRBJ1-1 | TRBV4-1 | ASSQSPEAGSGGAF
TRBJ2-3 | TRBV19 | ASSHEEGSGDFTDTQY
TRBJ1-4 | TRBV10-3 | AISLFFLGETPGEKLF
TRBJ2-1 | TRBV5-4 | ASSSDYYNEQF
TRBJ2-7 | TRBV7-2 | ASSLALAGRTYEQY
TRBJ2-6 | TRBV7-6 | ASSLDVTSGANVLT
TRBJ2-2 | TRBV30 | AWSVLSSLTGGNTGELF
TRBJ2-7 | TRBV5-6 | ASGVGGSSEQY
TRBJ2-3 | TRBV29-1 | SMNRGSVDTQY
TRBJ2-3 | TRBV14 | ASSRRWKDTQY
TRBJ2-5 | TRBV11-2 | ASSDGPTQY
TRBJ1-5 | TRBV20-1 | SARVGQSSSPQH
TRBJ2-1 | TRBV12-5 | ASGLLTGGRNEQF
TRBJ1-1 | TRBV5-1 | ASSSNPDGYTEAF
TRBJ2-3 | TRBV5-1 | ASTMTGGIDTQY
TRBJ1-1 | TRBV6-2/TRBV6-3 | ASSWDTEAF
TRBJ2-1 | TRBV7-2 | ASRTGPANEQF
TRBJ2-7 | TRBV4-1 | ASSQVGSDLEQY
TRBJ1-2 | TRBV4-1 | ASSLGLTANYGYT
TRBJ1-1 | TRBV18 | ASSQDQWAEAF
TRBJ1-1 | TRBV19 | ASTLGLSGAF
TRBJ2-7 | TRBV19 | ARQQPQQGPSQY
TRBJ2-2 | TRBV20-1 | SALGLAGASGELF
TRBJ1-1 | TRBV19 | ASNNPGQGTEAF
TRBJ2-5 | TRBV12-3/TRBV12-4 | ASSFQQIQETQY
TRBJ1-2 | TRBV6-5 | ATTDRGYGYT
TRBJ2-3 | TRBV6-2/TRBV6-3 | ASSWPAGSTDTQY